This T cell receptor (beta chain) is from a study of cytotoxic CD8 clonotypes in ibrutinib-treated CLL. With sequencing, the targeted depth ranged from 1 in 200,000 to 1 in 1 million T cells. Using immunoSEQ multiplex PCR, the repertoire was profiled, and TCRdb retains in-frame clones only, with some absent. The data hold over 150,000 clones, with over 60% observed a single time. This clone was detected only a few times. Its target is not known. Broader study findings: Baseline values of clonality outstripped age-matched healthy donors and followed circulating CD8+ T-cell counts. Progressing and sustained-remission patients had different sampling times.

The germline V gene encodes CDR1 MGHRA and CDR2 YSYEKL. V was clipped by 0 bases and J by 4 bases; unmatched bases: 11. The CDR3 is 18 amino acids. Specimen: PBMCs, collected after 24 months of ibrutinib treatment. The receptor was isolated from a human donor with chronic lymphocytic leukemia. The chain uses TRBV4-1 and TRBJ1-1; TRBD1 agrees at 10 bases. CDR3 nucleotides: TGCGCCAGCAGCCAAGATATCGACAGGGGGCGTAGGGTCACTGAAGCTTTCTTT. Amino acids: CASSQDIDRGRRVTEAFF.